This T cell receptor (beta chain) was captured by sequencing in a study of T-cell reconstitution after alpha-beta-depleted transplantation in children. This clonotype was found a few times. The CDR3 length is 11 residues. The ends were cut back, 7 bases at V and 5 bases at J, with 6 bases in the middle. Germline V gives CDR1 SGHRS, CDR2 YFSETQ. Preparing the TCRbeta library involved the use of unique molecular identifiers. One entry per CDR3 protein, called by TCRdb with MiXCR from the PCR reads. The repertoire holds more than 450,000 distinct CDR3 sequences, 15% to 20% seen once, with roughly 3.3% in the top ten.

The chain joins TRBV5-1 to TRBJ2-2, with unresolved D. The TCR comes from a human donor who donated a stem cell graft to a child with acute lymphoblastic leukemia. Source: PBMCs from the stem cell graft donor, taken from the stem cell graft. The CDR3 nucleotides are TGCGCCAGCCCGCTTACCGGGGAGCTGTTTTTT. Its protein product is CASPLTGELFF.